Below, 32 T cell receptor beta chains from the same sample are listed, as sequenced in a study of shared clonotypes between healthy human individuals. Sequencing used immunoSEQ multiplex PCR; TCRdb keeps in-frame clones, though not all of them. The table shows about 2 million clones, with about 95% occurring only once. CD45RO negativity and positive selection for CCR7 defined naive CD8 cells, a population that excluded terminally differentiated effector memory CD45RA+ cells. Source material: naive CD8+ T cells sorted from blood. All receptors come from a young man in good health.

The CDR3 region has the DNA TGTGCCAGCAGCCAAGATGAATTCGCGGGACAGGGGAACTATGGCTACACCTTC. It yields the protein CASSQDEFAGQGNYGYTF. The V and J genes are TRBV4-2 and TRBJ1-2; 10 bases map to TRBD1. Germline values: CDR1 LGHNA, CDR2 YNFKEQ. The V and J ends lost 0 bases and 2 bases, in that order; junction bases with no gene match: 9. The CDR3 consists of 18 residues.

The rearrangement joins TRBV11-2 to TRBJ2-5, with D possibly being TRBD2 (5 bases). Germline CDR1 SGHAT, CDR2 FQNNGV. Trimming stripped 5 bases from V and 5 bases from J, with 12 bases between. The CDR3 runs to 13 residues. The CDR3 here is CASSPGPGETQYF. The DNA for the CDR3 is TGTGCCAGCAGCCCCGGGCCGGGGGAGACCCAGTACTTC.

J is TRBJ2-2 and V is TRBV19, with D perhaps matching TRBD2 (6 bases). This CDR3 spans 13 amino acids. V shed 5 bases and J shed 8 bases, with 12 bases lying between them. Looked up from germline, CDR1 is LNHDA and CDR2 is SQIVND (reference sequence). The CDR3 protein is CASSSGLSGELFF. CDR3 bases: TGTGCCAGTAGTTCGGGACTGTCGGGGGAGCTGTTTTTT.

CDR3 loop: CASSQARDYSNQPQHF. For the CDR3, the DNA is TGCGCCAGCAGCCAAGCCAGGGACTATAGCAATCAGCCCCAGCATTTT. The rearrangement links TRBV4-3 to TRBJ1-5; maybe TRBD1 (5 bases). The CDR3 length is 16 residues. Trimming cost V 1 base and J 0 bases, with 10 bases left between them. Germline CDR1 and CDR2: LGHNA and YSLEER.

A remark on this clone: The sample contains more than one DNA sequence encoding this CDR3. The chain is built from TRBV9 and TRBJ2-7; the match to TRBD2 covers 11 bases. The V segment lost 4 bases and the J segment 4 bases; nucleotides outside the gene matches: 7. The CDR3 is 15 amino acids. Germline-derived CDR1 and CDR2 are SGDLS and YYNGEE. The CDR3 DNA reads TGTGCCAGCAGCCCCTCCGGGACTAGCGGATACGAGCAGTACTTC. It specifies CASSPSGTSGYEQYF.

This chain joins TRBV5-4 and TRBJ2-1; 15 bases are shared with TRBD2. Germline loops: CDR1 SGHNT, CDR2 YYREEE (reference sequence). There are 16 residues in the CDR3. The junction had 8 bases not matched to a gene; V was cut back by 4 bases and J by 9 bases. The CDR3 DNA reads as TGTGCCAGCAGCCTGTTGGGACTAGCGGGAGGACGTGAGCAGTTCTTC. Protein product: CASSLLGLAGGREQFF.

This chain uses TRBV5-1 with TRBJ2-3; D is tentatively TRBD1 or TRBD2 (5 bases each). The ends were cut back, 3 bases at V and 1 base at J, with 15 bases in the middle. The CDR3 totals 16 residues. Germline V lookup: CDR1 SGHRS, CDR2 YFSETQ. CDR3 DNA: TGCGCCAGCAGCTGGACCCCGGGACGGGGCACAGATACGCAGTATTTT. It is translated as CASSWTPGRGTDTQYF.

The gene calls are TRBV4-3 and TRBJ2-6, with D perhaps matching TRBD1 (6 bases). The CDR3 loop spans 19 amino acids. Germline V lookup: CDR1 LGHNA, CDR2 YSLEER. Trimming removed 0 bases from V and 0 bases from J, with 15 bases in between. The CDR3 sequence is CASSQDLHRAGSGANVLTF. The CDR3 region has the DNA TGCGCCAGCAGCCAAGACCTCCACAGGGCCGGCTCTGGGGCCAACGTCCTGACTTTC.

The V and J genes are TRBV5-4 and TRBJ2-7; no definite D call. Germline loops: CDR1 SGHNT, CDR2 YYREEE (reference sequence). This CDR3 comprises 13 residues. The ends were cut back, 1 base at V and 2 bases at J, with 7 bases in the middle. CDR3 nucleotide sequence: TGTGCCAGCAGCTTGACACCAGCCTACGAGCAGTACTTC. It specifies CASSLTPAYEQYF.

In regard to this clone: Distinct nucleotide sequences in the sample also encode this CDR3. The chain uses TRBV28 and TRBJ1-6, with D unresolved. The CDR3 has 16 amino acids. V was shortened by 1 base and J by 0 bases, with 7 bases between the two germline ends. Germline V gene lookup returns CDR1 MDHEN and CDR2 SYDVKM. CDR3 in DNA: TGTGCCAGCAGTTTATCCGGGAGCTCCTATAATTCACCCCTCCACTTT. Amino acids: CASSLSGSSYNSPLHF.

This CDR3 reads CASSPSRGIGSYEQYF. CDR3 in DNA: TGTGCCAGCAGCCCATCAAGGGGAATCGGCTCCTACGAGCAGTACTTC. The chain has TRBV7-2 and TRBJ2-7; TRBD1 might be the D (5 bases). The CDR3 is 16 amino acids. V lost 5 bases to trimming and J lost 0 bases, with 17 bases between them. Germline V gene sequence: CDR1 SGHTA, CDR2 FQGNSA.

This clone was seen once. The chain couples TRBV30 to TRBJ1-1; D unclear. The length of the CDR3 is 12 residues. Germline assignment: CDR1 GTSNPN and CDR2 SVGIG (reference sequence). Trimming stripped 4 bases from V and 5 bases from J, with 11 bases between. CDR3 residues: CAWNGRQTEAFF. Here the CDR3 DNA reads TGTGCCTGGAACGGCAGACAAACTGAAGCTTTCTTT.

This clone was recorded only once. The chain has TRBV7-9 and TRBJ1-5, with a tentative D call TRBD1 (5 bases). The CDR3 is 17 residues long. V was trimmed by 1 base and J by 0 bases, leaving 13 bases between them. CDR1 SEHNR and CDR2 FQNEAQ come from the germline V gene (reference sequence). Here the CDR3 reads CASSLEAGLYSNQPQHF. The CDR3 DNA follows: TGTGCCAGCAGCTTAGAGGCGGGACTGTATAGCAATCAGCCCCAGCATTTT.

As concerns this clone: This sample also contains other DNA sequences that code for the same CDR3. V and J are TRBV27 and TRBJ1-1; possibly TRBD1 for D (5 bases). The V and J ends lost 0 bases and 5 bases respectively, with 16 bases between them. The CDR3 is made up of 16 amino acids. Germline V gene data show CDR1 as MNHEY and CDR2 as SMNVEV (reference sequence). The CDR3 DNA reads TGTGCCAGCAGTTTATCTTGGGGGACGGGAGGAACTGAAGCTTTCTTT. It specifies CASSLSWGTGGTEAFF.

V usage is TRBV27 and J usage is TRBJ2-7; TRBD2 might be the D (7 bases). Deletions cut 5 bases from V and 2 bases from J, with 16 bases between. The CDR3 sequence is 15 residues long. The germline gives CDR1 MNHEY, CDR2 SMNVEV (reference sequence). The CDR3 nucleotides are TGTGCCAGCAGTCCCGGTGGCGGGGGCACCTACGAGCAGTACTTC. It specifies CASSPGGGGTYEQYF.

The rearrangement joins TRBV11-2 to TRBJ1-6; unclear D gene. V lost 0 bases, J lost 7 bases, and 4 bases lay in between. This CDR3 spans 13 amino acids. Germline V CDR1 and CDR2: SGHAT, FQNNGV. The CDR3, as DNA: TGTGCCAGCAGCTTAGACGGCAATTCACCCCTCCACTTT. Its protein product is CASSLDGNSPLHF.

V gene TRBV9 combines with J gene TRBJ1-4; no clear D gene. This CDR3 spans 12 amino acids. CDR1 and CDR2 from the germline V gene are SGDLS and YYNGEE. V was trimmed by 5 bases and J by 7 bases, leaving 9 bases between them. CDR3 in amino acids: CASRLTGEKLFF. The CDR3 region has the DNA TGTGCCAGCAGACTTACGGGTGAAAAACTGTTTTTT.

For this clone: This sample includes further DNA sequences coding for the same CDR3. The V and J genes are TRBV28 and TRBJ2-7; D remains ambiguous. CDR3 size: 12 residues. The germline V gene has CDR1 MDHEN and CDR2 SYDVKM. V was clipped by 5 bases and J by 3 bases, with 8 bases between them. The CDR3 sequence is CASSPLGYEQYF. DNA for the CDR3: TGTGCCAGCAGTCCCCTGGGCTACGAGCAGTACTTC.

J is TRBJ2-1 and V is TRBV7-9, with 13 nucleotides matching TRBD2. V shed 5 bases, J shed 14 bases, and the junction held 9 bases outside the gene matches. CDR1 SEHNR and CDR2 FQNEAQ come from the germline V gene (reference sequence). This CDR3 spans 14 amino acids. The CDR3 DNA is TGTGCCAGCAGCCCACGACTAGCGGGGGGATTGGAGTTCTTC. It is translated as CASSPRLAGGLEFF.

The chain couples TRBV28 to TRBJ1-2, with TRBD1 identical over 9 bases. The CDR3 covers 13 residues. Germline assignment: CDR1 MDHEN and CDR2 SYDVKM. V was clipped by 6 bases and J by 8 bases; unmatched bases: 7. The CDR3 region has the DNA TGTGCCAGCAGATTACAGGGGGCGCGGGGCTACACCTTC. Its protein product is CASRLQGARGYTF.

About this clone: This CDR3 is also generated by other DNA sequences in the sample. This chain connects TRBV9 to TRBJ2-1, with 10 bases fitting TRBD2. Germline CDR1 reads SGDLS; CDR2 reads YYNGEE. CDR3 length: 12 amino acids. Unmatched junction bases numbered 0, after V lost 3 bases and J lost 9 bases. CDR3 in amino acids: CASSGLAGEQFF. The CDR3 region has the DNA TGTGCCAGCAGCGGACTAGCGGGTGAGCAGTTCTTC.

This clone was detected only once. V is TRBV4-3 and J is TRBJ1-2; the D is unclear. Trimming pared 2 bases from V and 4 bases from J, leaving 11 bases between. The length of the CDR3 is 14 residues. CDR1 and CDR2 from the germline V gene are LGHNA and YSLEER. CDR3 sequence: CASSQLGGPYGYTF. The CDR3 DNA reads TGCGCCAGCAGCCAATTGGGTGGCCCCTATGGCTACACCTTC.

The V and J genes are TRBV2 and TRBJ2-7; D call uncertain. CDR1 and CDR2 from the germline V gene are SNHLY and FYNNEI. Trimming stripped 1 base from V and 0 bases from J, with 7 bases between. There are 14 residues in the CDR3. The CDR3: CASSEEAASYEQYF. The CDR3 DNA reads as TGTGCCAGCAGTGAAGAGGCAGCCTCCTACGAGCAGTACTTC.

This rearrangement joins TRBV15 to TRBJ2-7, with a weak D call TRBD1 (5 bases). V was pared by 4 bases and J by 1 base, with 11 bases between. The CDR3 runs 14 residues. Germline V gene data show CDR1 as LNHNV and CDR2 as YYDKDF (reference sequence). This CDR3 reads CATSTTGSSYEQYF. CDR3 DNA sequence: TGTGCCACCAGCACCACAGGCTCTTCCTACGAGCAGTACTTC.

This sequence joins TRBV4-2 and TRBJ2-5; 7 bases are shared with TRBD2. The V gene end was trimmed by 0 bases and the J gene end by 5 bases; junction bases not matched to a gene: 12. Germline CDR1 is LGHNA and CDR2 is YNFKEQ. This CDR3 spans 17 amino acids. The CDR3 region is CASSQEEAGSPGETQYF. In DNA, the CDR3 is TGTGCCAGCAGCCAAGAAGAAGCGGGGTCCCCTGGGGAGACCCAGTACTTC.

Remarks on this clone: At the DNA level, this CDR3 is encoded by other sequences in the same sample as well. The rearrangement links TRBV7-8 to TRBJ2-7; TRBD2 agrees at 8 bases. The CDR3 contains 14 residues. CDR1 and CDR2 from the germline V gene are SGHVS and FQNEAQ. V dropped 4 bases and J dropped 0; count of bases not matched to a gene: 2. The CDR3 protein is CASSSGGISYEQYF. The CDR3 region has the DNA TGTGCCAGCAGCTCGGGGGGGATCTCCTACGAGCAGTACTTC.

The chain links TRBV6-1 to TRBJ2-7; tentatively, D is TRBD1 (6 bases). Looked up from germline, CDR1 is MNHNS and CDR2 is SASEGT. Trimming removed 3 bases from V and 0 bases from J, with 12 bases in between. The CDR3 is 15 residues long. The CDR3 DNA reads TGTGCCAGCAGTGAGTGGACAGCACTCTCCTACGAGCAGTACTTC. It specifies CASSEWTALSYEQYF.

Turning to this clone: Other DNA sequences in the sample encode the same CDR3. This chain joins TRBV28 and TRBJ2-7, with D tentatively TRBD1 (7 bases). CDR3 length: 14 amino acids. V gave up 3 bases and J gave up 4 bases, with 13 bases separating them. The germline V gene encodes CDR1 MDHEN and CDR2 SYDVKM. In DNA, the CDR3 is TGTGCCAGCAGTTTCCAGGGGGGAATTTACGAGCAGTACTTC. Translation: CASSFQGGIYEQYF.

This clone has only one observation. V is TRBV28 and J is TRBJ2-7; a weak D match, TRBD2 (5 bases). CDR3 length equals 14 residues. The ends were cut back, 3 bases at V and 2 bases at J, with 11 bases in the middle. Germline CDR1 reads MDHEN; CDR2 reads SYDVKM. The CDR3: CASSFRGSPYEQYF. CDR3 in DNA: TGTGCCAGCAGTTTCCGGGGTTCCCCCTACGAGCAGTACTTC.

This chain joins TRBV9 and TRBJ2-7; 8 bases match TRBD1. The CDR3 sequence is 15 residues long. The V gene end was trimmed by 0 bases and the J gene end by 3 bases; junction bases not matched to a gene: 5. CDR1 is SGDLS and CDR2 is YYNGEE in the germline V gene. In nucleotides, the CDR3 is TGTGCCAGCAGCGTAGCGGCAGGGGGCTTCTACGAGCAGTACTTC. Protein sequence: CASSVAAGGFYEQYF. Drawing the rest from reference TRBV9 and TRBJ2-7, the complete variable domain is DSGVTQTPKHLITATGQRVTLRCSPRSGDLSVYWYQQSLDQGLQFLIQYYNGEERAKGNILERFSAQQFPDLHSELNLSSLELGDSALYFCASSVAAGGFYEQYFGPGTRLTVT.

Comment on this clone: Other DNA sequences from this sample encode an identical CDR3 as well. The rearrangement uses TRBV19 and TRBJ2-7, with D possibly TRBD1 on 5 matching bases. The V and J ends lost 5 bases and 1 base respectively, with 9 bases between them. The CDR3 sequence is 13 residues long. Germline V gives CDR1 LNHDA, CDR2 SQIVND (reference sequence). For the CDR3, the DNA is TGTGCCAGTAGTCCCCGACAGTCCTACGAGCAGTACTTC. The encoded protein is CASSPRQSYEQYF.

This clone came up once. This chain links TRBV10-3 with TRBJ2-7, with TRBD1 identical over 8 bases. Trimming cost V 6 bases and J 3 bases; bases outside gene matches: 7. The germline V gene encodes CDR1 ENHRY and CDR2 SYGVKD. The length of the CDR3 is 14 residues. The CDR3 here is CAISQGTGGYEQYF. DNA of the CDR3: TGTGCCATCAGCCAAGGCACAGGGGGCTACGAGCAGTACTTC.